The entry below describes one TCR beta chain. Antigen specificity is unknown. This CDR3 has 17 amino acids. Losses at the gene ends were 3 bases for V and 0 bases for J; bases not matched to a gene: 11. Looked up from germline, CDR1 is SGDLS and CDR2 is YYNGEE. These data are taken from a study of OX40 agonist ivuxolimab in advanced cancers. Study information: Eligibility admitted prior anti-PD-1, anti-PD-L1 or anti-CTLA-4 therapy; about 40% had some. One patient with hepatocellular carcinoma and two with cutaneous melanoma, three in all, had partial responses. Study-wide results and limits: CD4+ and CD8+ blood T cells expanded clonally by week 6 at 0.1 to 3.0 mg/kg. In a subset of nonresponders, normalized T-cell clonal expansion was also low.

Data came from immunoSEQ multiplex PCR; TCRdb stores just in-frame clones and leaves some out. This table holds roughly 38,000 clones, about 90% found once. This clonotype was obtained from an adult with an advanced solid tumor such as melanoma, head and neck, liver or kidney cancer. The sequences come from CD4+ or CD8+ T cells sorted from blood, collected in a trial of the OX40 agonist ivuxolimab. The J gene is TRBJ2-7, the V gene TRBV9; 8 positions match TRBD2. Here the CDR3 DNA reads TGTGCCAGCAGCGCATTAGAGGGAGCGGGGGACTCCTACGAGCAGTACTTC. The encoded protein is CASSALEGAGDSYEQYF.